The rows below give T cell receptor beta chains drawn from one sample of a study of blood T cell repertoires in COVID-19. Measured with immunoSEQ multiplex PCR; TCRdb has only the in-frame clones, and not every one. The sample has under 70,000 clones, approximately 89% seen once. Sample: peripheral blood. All receptors derive from a woman aged 70-85 years with acute or convalescent COVID-19. Both conserved end residues are part of each CDR3. The order of the fields is J gene, D gene, clone size, V gene, CDR3 DNA, CDR3 protein. A D gene is named only where the DNA matches it firmly. Size values are once, few and many counts, or a class for expanded clones, and some rows have none.

TRBJ1-2,.,few,TRBV5-8,TGTGCCAGCAGGTCCCAGGACTACGGTGGCTACACCTTC,CASRSQDYGGYTF
TRBJ1-1,.,.,TRBV30,TGTGCCTGGACCCAGGGGAACACTGAAGCTTTCTTT,CAWTQGNTEAFF
TRBJ2-1,.,.,TRBV20-1,TGCAGTGCTAGTAGGGGGAGTCTGAGCTCCTACAATGAGCAGTTCTTC,CSASRGSLSSYNEQFF
TRBJ1-3,.,.,TRBV5-4,TGTGCCAGCAGTTCCGGTCAACGGGGAAACACCATATATTTT,CASSSGQRGNTIYF
TRBJ1-3,.,.,TRBV6-5,TGTGCCAGCAGTCCATTACAGGGTCGAGGAAACACCATATATTTT,CASSPLQGRGNTIYF
TRBJ1-5,TRBD1,once,TRBV7-2,TGTGCCAGCAGCTTAGATACAGGGGGGGTTAGCAATCAGCCCCAGCATTTT,CASSLDTGGVSNQPQHF
TRBJ1-5,.,.,TRBV3-1/TRBV3-2,TGTGCCAGCAGCCACAGCGGGGATTCGCGGCCCCAGCATTTT,CASSHSGDSRPQHF
TRBJ1-1,.,.,TRBV10-3,TGTGCCATCAGTGAGGAGTCAGGCCGAAACACTGAAGCTTTCTTT,CAISEESGRNTEAFF
TRBJ1-2,.,.,TRBV2,TGTGCCAGCAACTTTAACTATGGCTACACCTTC,CASNFNYGYTF
TRBJ2-2,TRBD1,.,TRBV7-8,TGTGCCAGCAGCAACCGGGACAGGGGATCCGGCGGGGAGCTGTTTTTT,CASSNRDRGSGGELFF
TRBJ2-1,TRBD2,.,TRBV7-2,TGTGCCAGCAGCTTAGTTGGGACTAGTCGCCCTTACAATGAGCAGTTCTTC,CASSLVGTSRPYNEQFF
TRBJ1-5,.,once,TRBV6-5,TGTGCCGCCTGGACACGGTATAGCAATCAGCCCCAGCATTTT,CAAWTRYSNQPQHF
TRBJ1-2,.,.,TRBV28,TGTGCCAGCAGTTTTACCGGGACACCCTCCTATGGCTACACCTTC,CASSFTGTPSYGYTF
TRBJ2-3,TRBD2,once,TRBV5-8,TGTGCCAGCAGCTTGGCAACTAGCGGGAGCACAGATACGCAGTATTTT,CASSLATSGSTDTQYF
TRBJ2-5,TRBD2,.,TRBV7-6,TGTGCCAGCAGCTTGAGACTAGCGGGAGACCAAGAGACCCAGTACTTC,CASSLRLAGDQETQYF
TRBJ1-1,TRBD1,.,TRBV3-1/TRBV3-2,TGTGCCAGCAGCCAGAAGGGACAGGGGAACACTGAAGCTTTCTTT,CASSQKGQGNTEAFF
TRBJ2-1,TRBD2,.,TRBV2,TGTGCCAGCTCACTAGCGGGGGCATACAATGAGCAGTTCTTC,CASSLAGAYNEQFF
TRBJ1-6,TRBD1,few,TRBV19,TGTGCCGTCCGGGACAGCACCACTACCAATTCACCCCTCCACTTT,CAVRDSTTTNSPLHF
TRBJ2-5,.,.,TRBV7-8,TGTGCCAGCAGCCTAGCAGGGAGCGAAGAGACCCAGTACTTC,CASSLAGSEETQYF
TRBJ1-1,.,.,TRBV4-1,TGCGCCAGCAGCCACCCTCAGGGTTTGAACACTGAAGCTTTCTTT,CASSHPQGLNTEAFF
TRBJ1-3,.,.,TRBV7-9,TGTGCCAGCACTTATCAGAGCCAGGCGAGAAACACCATATATTTT,CASTYQSQARNTIYF
TRBJ2-4,.,.,TRBV6-5,TGTGCCAGCAGCCAAGAAGCGGACGGCATTCAGTACTTC,CASSQEADGIQYF
TRBJ1-2,.,.,TRBV28,TGTGCCAGCAGTGCCCCAGGGGTCCCCATCTATGGCTACACCTTC,CASSAPGVPIYGYTF
TRBJ2-7,.,once,TRBV24-1,TGTGCCACCAGCGCCAGGGCCTCCTACGAGCAGTACTTC,CATSARASYEQYF
TRBJ2-2,TRBD1,.,TRBV27,TGTGCCAGCAGTTCGATCCCCTTCAGGGGGCGGGCCGGGGAGCTGTTTTTT,CASSSIPFRGRAGELFF
TRBJ2-1,TRBD1,.,TRBV29-1,TGCAGCGTTGTCTGGGACAGGGGGGGAAATGAGCAGTTCTTC,CSVVWDRGGNEQFF
TRBJ1-1,.,.,TRBV18,TGTGCCAGCTCACAAACTAGCACTGAAGCTTTCTTT,CASSQTSTEAFF
TRBJ1-2,.,.,TRBV7-2,TGTGCCAGCAGCCCCAGGCAGATTTATGGCTACACCTTC,CASSPRQIYGYTF
TRBJ2-2,TRBD1,.,TRBV19,TGTGCCAGTCGGGACAGGGTGAACACCGGGGAGCTGTTTTTT,CASRDRVNTGELFF
TRBJ2-3,.,.,TRBV14,TGTGCCAGCAGCCAAGGGTCGACAGGCACAGATACGCAGTATTTT,CASSQGSTGTDTQYF
TRBJ2-2,.,.,TRBV19,TGTGCCAGTAGTGGGACTCTACGGACCGGGGAGCTGTTTTTT,CASSGTLRTGELFF
TRBJ2-7,.,.,TRBV6-2/TRBV6-3,TGTGCCAGCAGTTCTTTCTACGAGCAGTACTTC,CASSSFYEQYF
TRBJ2-3,TRBD2,.,TRBV11-3,TGTGCCAGCAGCTTAGATAGCGGGAGGAGCACAGATACGCAGTATTTT,CASSLDSGRSTDTQYF
TRBJ1-2,TRBD1,.,TRBV2,TGTGCCAGCACCCCCACACCCGGGACAGGGTATGGCTACACCTTC,CASTPTPGTGYGYTF
TRBJ1-1,TRBD1,once,TRBV30,TGTGCCTGGAGTGTAGGGGGCCCTGGGACTGAAGCTTTCTTT,CAWSVGGPGTEAFF
TRBJ1-1,.,.,TRBV12-3/TRBV12-4,TGTGCCAGCAGTTTTGGACACAATGAAGCTTTCTTT,CASSFGHNEAFF
TRBJ1-2,.,.,TRBV28,TGTGCCGTGGGAGGGACTCTGCTTACCTATGGCTACACCTTC,CAVGGTLLTYGYTF
TRBJ1-2,.,once,TRBV4-2,TGTGCCAGCAGCCAAGGCCAGGGGCTGGGGAACTATGGCTACACCTTC,CASSQGQGLGNYGYTF
TRBJ2-5,TRBD2,.,TRBV9,TGTGCCAGCAGCGTAGGGACTAGCGGGGGGGCCTTGGAGACCCAGTACTTC,CASSVGTSGGALETQYF
TRBJ1-2,.,.,TRBV28,TGTGCCAGCAGTAAGGAGGCCAACTATGGCTACACCTTC,CASSKEANYGYTF
TRBJ1-2,.,.,TRBV28,TGTGCCAGCAGTTATACTGATAACTATGGCTACACCTTC,CASSYTDNYGYTF
TRBJ2-7,TRBD2,.,TRBV5-6,TGTGCCAGCAGCTTACCTAGCGGGAGTCGGTCCTACGAGCAGTACTTC,CASSLPSGSRSYEQYF